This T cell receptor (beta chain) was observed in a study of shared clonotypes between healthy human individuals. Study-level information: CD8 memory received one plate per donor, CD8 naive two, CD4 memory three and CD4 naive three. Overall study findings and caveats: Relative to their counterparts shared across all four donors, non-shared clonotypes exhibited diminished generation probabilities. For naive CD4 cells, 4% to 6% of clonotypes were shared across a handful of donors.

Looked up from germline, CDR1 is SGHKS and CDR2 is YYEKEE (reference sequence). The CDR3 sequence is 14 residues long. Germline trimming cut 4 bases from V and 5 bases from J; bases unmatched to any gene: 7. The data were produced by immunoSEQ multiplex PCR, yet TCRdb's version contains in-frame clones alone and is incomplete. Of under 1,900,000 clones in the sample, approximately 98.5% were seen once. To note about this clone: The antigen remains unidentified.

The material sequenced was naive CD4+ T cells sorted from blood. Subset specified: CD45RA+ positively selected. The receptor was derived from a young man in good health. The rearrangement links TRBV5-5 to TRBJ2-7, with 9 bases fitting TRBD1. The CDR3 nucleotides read TGTGCCAGCAGCCGGGACAGGGTGGCCCACGAGCAGTACTTC. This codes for CASSRDRVAHEQYF.